The present entry profiles one TCR beta chain with its context. Profiling relied on immunoSEQ multiplex PCR, and the TCRdb table lists in-frame clones only, not all of them. The profile shows 200,000 or so clones, around 81% of them singletons. Trimming cost V 3 bases and J 2 bases, with 7 bases left between them. This CDR3 region has 13 residues. CDR1 and CDR2 (germline): KGHSH, LQKENI. The data belong to a study of blood T cell repertoires in COVID-19. Study in general: From T cells, B-cell-depleted T cells, or PBMCs came the material, which was cDNA or gDNA.

The chain employs TRBV18 and TRBJ1-2; D is undetermined. The sequence came from a woman older than 75 with COVID-19, enrolled during active disease. Source material: peripheral blood. The CDR3 region is CASSPALNYGYTF. The CDR3 bases are TGTGCCAGCTCACCCGCGCTAAACTATGGCTACACCTTC.